The 5 T cell receptor beta chains below were found in one sample sequenced in a study of cytomegalovirus exposure and HLA in healthy donors. PCR employed 60 Vbeta and 13 Jbeta primers. Generated by immunoSEQ multiplex PCR, the TCRdb table keeps only in-frame clones and is missing some. The sample contains about 190,000 clones, 85% to 90% of which appear only once. Sequencing was done on a sample of PBMCs. The receptors shown here come from a woman aged 18-29 years in good health and CMV-seronegative.

The chain carries TRBV19 and TRBJ1-5; D call uncertain. The CDR3 length is 16 residues. Germline V gene data show CDR1 as LNHDA and CDR2 as SQIVND (reference sequence). Trimming shortened V by 7 bases and J by 0 bases, and 16 bases separated the two germline ends. CDR3 bases: TGTGCCAGTACCGTCGATAACAGCTATAGCAATCAGCCCCAGCATTTT. It translates to CASTVDNSYSNQPQHF.

This chain links TRBV6-5 with TRBJ1-1; TRBD1 is a possible D gene (5 bases). The CDR3 runs to 13 residues. Looked up from germline, CDR1 is MNHEY and CDR2 is SVGAGI. V lost 2 bases and J lost 10, with 14 bases in between. In DNA form, the CDR3 reads TGTGCCAGCAGTTACGTTGGGGGGGGAATAGCTTTCTTT. It yields the protein CASSYVGGGIAFF.

J is TRBJ2-1 and V is TRBV13; TRBD2 agrees at 10 bases. The V and J ends lost 5 bases and 4 bases, in that order; junction bases with no gene match: 5. The CDR3 loop spans 15 amino acids. Germline loops: CDR1 PRHDT, CDR2 FYEKMQ (reference sequence). DNA for the CDR3: TGTGCCAGCAGCCCGACTAGCGGGCCTTACAATGAGCAGTTCTTC. Amino acids: CASSPTSGPYNEQFF.

The chain links TRBV5-1 to TRBJ2-4; 8 bases are shared with TRBD1. Trimming cost V 0 bases and J 5 bases; bases outside gene matches: 10. In germline, CDR1 is SGHRS, CDR2 YFSETQ. This CDR3 has 17 amino acids. The DNA for the CDR3 is TGCGCCAGCAGCTTGGTTTTGGGCAGGGGGCTGGAAAACATTCAGTACTTC. It translates to CASSLVLGRGLENIQYF.

The chain joins TRBV6-5 to TRBJ2-7; 8 nucleotides match TRBD1. The length of the CDR3 is 14 residues. Losses at the gene ends were 5 bases for V and 3 bases for J; bases not matched to a gene: 6. From germline, CDR1 is MNHEY and CDR2 SVGAGI. CDR3 DNA sequence: TGTGCCAGCAGTACCCGGGACAGGAGCTACGAGCAGTACTTC. Protein: CASSTRDRSYEQYF.